Following are 6 T cell receptor beta chains from one sample sequenced in a study of response to subunit inactivated influenza vaccine. TCRdb processed the RT-PCR reads anew with MiXCR; each CDR3 protein has one entry. The sample lists 600,000 to 700,000 distinct CDR3 sequences, roughly 15% occurring once. This sample comprised PBMCs from blood, obtained 14 to 15 days before vaccination. Receptor source: a man between 50 and 59 years old who received an inactivated influenza vaccine.

In DNA, the CDR3 is TGTGCCAGCAGTTTAGTGTCAGCGAATCAGCCCCAGCATTTT. This gives the protein CASSLVSANQPQHF. The gene calls are TRBV12-3 or TRBV12-4 and TRBJ1-5; unclear D gene. V gave up 1 base and J gave up 4 bases, with 8 bases separating them. The CDR3 has 14 residues.

This clonotype was counted at least ten times. V and J are TRBV12-3 or TRBV12-4 and TRBJ2-5, with D perhaps TRBD1 or TRBD2 (6 bases each). V was trimmed by 0 bases and J by 4 bases, leaving 9 bases between them. This CDR3 has 14 residues. Written as DNA, the CDR3 is TGTGCCAGCAGTTTAGCTGGGGGGCCAGAGACCCAGTACTTC. The encoded protein is CASSLAGGPETQYF.

The rearrangement uses TRBV7-9 and TRBJ2-7; D ambiguous. This CDR3 comprises 14 residues. Trimming removed 1 base at V and 4 bases at J, with 11 bases between. Germline V lookup: CDR1 SEHNR, CDR2 FQNEAQ (reference sequence). As DNA, the CDR3 is TGTGCCAGCAGCTTAGTTCAGAAAGGGTACGAGCAGTACTTC. It is translated as CASSLVQKGYEQYF.

The sample holds one count of this clonotype. CDR3: CASLYGQGEGYTF. In nucleotides, the CDR3 is TGTGCCAGCTTATACGGACAGGGGGAAGGCTACACCTTC. The V gene is TRBV6-1, the J gene TRBJ1-2, with TRBD1 matching 10 bases. CDR3 length: 13 amino acids. Germline V gene sequence: CDR1 MNHNS, CDR2 SASEGT. The ends lost 8 bases at V and 8 bases at J; junction bases unmatched: 8.

This clonotype was detected a few times. This chain uses TRBV15 with TRBJ2-6; D gene uncertain. The CDR3 contains 14 residues. V lost 4 bases and J lost 1, with 5 bases in between. Per germline, CDR1 LNHNV and CDR2 YYDKDF (reference sequence). In DNA, the CDR3 is TGTGCCACCAGCAAGAATTCTGGGGCCAACGTCCTGACTTTC. Its translation is CATSKNSGANVLTF. The full variable domain, completed using reference TRBV15 and TRBJ2-6, is DAMVIQNPRYQVTQFGKPVTLSCSQTLNHNVMYWYQQKSSQAPKLLFHYYDKDFNNEADTPDNFQSRRPNTSFCFLDIRSPGLGDTAMYLCATSKNSGANVLTFGAGSRLTVL.

This sequence joins TRBV13 and TRBJ2-1; the D gene is possibly TRBD2 (6 bases). Trimming took 5 bases from V and 0 from J, leaving 14 bases between them. This CDR3 region has 16 residues. From germline, CDR1 is PRHDT and CDR2 FYEKMQ (reference sequence). CDR3 region: CASSPRTISSYNEQFF. As DNA, the CDR3 is TGTGCCAGCAGCCCCCGGACTATTAGCTCCTACAATGAGCAGTTCTTC.